These 5 T cell receptor beta chains were all obtained from the same sample, sequenced in a study of shared clonotypes between healthy human individuals (dated by TCRdb to between 2020 and 2021). Libraries were made using the immunoSEQ multiplex PCR assay. TCRdb mirrors the immuneACCESS table, restricted to in-frame sequences. Some clones are absent from its copies; in checked studies, under half trace to an unresolved V gene, and the reason for the others is unknown. Counted in this sample were some 2,100,000 clones; nearly 97% of them appeared once. The ten largest make up around 0.13% of the sample. The specimen was naive CD4+ T cells sorted from blood. The sample's cell subset or site label, decoded: CD45RA+ positively selected. The receptors were gathered from a man aged 18 to 35 in good health.

This chain connects TRBV4-1 to TRBJ2-7, with D possibly TRBD1 on 5 matching bases. The germline gives CDR1 MGHRA, CDR2 YSYEKL. The CDR3 spans 17 residues. V was shortened by 4 bases and J by 1 base, with 20 bases between the two germline ends. In DNA, the CDR3 is TGCGCCAGCAGCCGTCTCCATGGCAGGGCCCTATCCTACGAGCAGTACTTC. Encoded protein: CASSRLHGRALSYEQYF.

J is TRBJ2-2 and V is TRBV10-1; 12 bases map to TRBD2. The V gene's germline CDR1 is WNHNN and CDR2 SYGVQD (reference sequence). The CDR3 spans 19 residues. V shed 5 bases, J shed 2 bases, and the junction held 12 bases outside the gene matches. The CDR3 here is CASSSSQGLAGFNTGELFF. CDR3 bases: TGCGCCAGCAGTTCTAGTCAAGGACTAGCGGGGTTCAACACCGGGGAGCTGTTTTTT.

The CDR3 DNA reads as TGTGCCAGTAGTAATGTTGGGACCGACAGGGGAGAGACAGATACGCAGTATTTT. Its translation is CASSNVGTDRGETDTQYF. The V gene is TRBV19, the J gene TRBJ2-3; TRBD1 matches at 8 bases. The CDR3 is 18 amino acids. CDR1 and CDR2 (germline): LNHDA, SQIVND (reference sequence). V lost 4 bases, J lost 3 bases, and 15 bases stayed unmatched.

The rearrangement links TRBV7-2 to TRBJ2-3, with 9 bases matching TRBD2. The CDR3 has 18 residues. Unmatched junction bases numbered 13, after V lost 2 bases and J lost 4 bases. Germline CDR1 reads SGHTA; CDR2 reads FQGNSA. Here the CDR3 DNA reads TGTGCCAGCAGCTTACCCCTGGGGCGCGGGAGGGCCCCAGATACGCAGTATTTT. It specifies CASSLPLGRGRAPDTQYF.

This sequence joins TRBV6-5 and TRBJ1-6; D is unclear. Germline CDR1 MNHEY, CDR2 SVGAGI. The CDR3 contains 13 residues. V gave up 4 bases and J gave up 6 bases, with 7 bases separating them. CDR3 region: CASSSLVNSPLHF. For the CDR3, the DNA is TGTGCCAGCAGTTCGCTCGTTAATTCACCCCTCCACTTT.